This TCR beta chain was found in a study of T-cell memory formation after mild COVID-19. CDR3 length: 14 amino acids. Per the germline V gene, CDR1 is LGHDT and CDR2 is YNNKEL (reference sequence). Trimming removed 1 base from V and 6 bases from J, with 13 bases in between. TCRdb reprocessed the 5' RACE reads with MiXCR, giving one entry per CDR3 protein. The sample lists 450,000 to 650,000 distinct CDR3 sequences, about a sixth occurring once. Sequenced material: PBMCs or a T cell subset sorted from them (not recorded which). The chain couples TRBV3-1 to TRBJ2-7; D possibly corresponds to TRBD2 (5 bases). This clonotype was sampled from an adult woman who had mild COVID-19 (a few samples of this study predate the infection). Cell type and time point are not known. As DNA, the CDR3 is TGTGCCAGCAGCCAAGGCGGCTTACGGGGCGAGCAGTACTTC. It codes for CASSQGGLRGEQYF.